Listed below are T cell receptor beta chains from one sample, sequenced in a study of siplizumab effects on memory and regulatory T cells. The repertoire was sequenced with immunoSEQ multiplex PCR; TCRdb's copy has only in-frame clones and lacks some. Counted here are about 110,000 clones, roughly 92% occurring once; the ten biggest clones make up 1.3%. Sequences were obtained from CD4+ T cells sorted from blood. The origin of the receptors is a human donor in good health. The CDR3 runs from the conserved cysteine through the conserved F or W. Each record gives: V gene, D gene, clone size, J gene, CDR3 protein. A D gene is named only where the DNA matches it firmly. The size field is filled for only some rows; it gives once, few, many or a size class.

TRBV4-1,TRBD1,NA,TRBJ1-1,CASSGPGQGQLNTEAFF
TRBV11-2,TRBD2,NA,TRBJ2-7,CASTLQGLAGDEQYF
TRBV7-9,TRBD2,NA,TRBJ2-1,CASSSPGLVASNEQFF
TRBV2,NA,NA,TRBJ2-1,CASKVSWPDEQFF
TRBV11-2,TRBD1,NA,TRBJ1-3,CASSPGQGARGNTIYF
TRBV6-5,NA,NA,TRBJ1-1,CASIIDGNTEAFF
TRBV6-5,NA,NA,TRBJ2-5,CAPHKETQYF
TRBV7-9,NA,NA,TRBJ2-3,CASSYYPTSTDTQYF
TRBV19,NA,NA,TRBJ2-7,CASSIVAGLEQYF
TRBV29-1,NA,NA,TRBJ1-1,CSAGANTGGTEAFF
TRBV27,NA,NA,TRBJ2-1,CASSSRRQGGWGYNEQFF
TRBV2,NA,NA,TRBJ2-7,CASSWGTYEQYF
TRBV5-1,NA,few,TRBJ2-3,CASSLKTDTQYF
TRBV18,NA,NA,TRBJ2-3,CASSPERTTDTQYF
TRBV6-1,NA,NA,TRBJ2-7,CASSLSSRAGTNF